Below, one T cell receptor beta chain is given with its context. The antigen remains unidentified. This sample was included in a study of cytomegalovirus exposure and HLA in healthy donors. General observations from the study: The likely explanation for a cluster of highly shared sequence variants was sequencing artifact. Further analysis, carried out later, found HLA-associated TCR beta chains more clonally expanded than equally common other chains. As a later analysis showed, a missense DCLRE1C variant was linked to trimming of TCR beta V- and J-genes.

Trimming removed 0 bases from V and 4 bases from J; junction bases left unmatched: 8. The CDR3 consists of 16 residues. Looked up from germline, CDR1 is SGHRS and CDR2 is YFSETQ. Use of 60 Vbeta and 13 Jbeta primers characterized the PCR. Assay: immunoSEQ multiplex PCR; the TCRdb copy retains only in-frame clones and omits some. The sample lists under 200,000 clones, 75% to 90% occurring once. This chain links TRBV5-1 with TRBJ2-7; TRBD1 matches 9 bases. The clonotype comes from a human donor in good health. Specimen: PBMCs. The CDR3 coding sequence is TGCGCCAGCAGCTTGGCCGGACAGGGGCTAGAATACGAGCAGTACTTC. It translates to CASSLAGQGLEYEQYF.